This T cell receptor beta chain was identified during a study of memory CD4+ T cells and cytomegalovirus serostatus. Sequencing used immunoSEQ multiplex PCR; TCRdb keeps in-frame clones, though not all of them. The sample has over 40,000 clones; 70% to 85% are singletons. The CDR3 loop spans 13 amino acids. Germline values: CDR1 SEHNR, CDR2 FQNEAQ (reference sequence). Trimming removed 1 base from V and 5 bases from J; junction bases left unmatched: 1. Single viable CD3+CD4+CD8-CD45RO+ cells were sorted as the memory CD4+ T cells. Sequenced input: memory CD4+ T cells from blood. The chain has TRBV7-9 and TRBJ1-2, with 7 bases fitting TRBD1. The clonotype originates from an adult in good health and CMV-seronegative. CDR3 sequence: CASSLETGYGYTF. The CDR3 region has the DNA TGTGCCAGCAGCTTAGAGACAGGGTATGGCTACACCTTC.